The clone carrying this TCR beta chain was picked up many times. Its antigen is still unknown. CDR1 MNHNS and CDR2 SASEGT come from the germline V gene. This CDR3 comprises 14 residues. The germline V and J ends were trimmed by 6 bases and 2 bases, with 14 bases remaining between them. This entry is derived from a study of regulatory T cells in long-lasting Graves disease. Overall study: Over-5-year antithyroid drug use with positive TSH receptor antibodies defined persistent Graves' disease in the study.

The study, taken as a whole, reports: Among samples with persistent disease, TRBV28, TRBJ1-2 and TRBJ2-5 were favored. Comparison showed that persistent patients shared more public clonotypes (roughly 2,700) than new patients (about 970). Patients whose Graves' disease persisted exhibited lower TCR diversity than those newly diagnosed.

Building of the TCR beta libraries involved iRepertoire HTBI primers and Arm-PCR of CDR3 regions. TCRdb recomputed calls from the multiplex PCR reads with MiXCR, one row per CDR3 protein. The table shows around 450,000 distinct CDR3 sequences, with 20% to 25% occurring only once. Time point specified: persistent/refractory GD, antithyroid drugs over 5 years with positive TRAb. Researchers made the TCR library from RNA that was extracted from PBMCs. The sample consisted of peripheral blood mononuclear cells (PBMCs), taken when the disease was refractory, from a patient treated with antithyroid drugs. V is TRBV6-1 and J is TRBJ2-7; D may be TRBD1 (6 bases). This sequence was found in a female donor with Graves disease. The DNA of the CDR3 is TGTGCCAGCAGCGCCGGGGACACCACCTACGAGCAGTACTTC. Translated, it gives CASSAGDTTYEQYF.